This entry lists 20 T cell receptor beta chains sequenced from one sample in a study of T cell responses to AZD1222 COVID-19 vaccine. Generated by immunoSEQ multiplex PCR, the TCRdb table keeps only in-frame clones and is missing some. Of tens of thousands of clones in the sample, roughly 94% were seen once. This specimen consisted of peripheral blood, obtained on day 0 of AZD1222 vaccination. The origin of the receptors is an adult in good health.

The genes are TRBV19 and TRBJ2-3; 7 bases align to TRBD1. Germline V lookup: CDR1 LNHDA, CDR2 SQIVND (reference sequence). The CDR3 length is 14 residues. Trimming took 4 bases from V and 2 from J; bases not matched to a gene: 3. The CDR3 nucleotides read TGTGCCAGTAGTAAAGGACAGGACACAGATACGCAGTATTTT. It encodes CASSKGQDTDTQYF. Based on the CDR3 plus reference TRBV19 and TRBJ2-3, the full variable domain is DGGITQSPKYLFRKEGQNVTLSCEQNLNHDAMYWYRQDPGQGLRLIYYSQIVNDFQKGDIAEGYSVSREKKESFPLTVTSAQKNPTAFYLCASSKGQDTDTQYFGPGTRLTVL.

A single count supports this clone. This chain joins TRBV7-2 and TRBJ2-3; D not certain. Germline V CDR1 and CDR2: SGHTA, FQGNSA. The germline V and J ends were trimmed by 0 bases and 4 bases, with 5 bases remaining between them. This CDR3 is 13 amino acids long. The CDR3, as DNA: TGTGCCAGCAGCTTAGCGGGATCAGATACGCAGTATTTT. It codes for CASSLAGSDTQYF. Together with reference TRBV7-2 and TRBJ2-3, the CDR3 gives the full variable domain: GAGVSQSPSNKVTEKGKDVELRCDPISGHTALYWYRQSLGQGLEFLIYFQGNSAPDKSGLPSDRFSAERTGGSVSTLTIQRTQQEDSAVYLCASSLAGSDTQYFGPGTRLTVL.

V is TRBV18 and J is TRBJ2-7, with TRBD1 matching over 9 bases. Germline-derived CDR1 and CDR2 are KGHSH and LQKENI. Germline trimming cut 3 bases from V and 5 bases from J; bases unmatched to any gene: 5. This CDR3 region has 14 residues. The CDR3 region is CASSPSDRGHEQYF. In nucleotides, the CDR3 is TGTGCCAGCTCACCTTCGGACAGGGGCCACGAGCAGTACTTC. The full variable domain, with the rest looked up from reference TRBV18 and TRBJ2-7, is NAGVMQNPRHLVRRRGQEARLRCSPMKGHSHVYWYRQLPEEGLKFMVYLQKENIIDESGMPKERFSAEFPKEGPSILRIQQVVRGDSAAYFCASSPSDRGHEQYFGPGTRLTVT.

The CDR3 loop reads CASSLGINSPLHF. The CDR3 nucleotides read TGTGCCAGCAGCCTTGGGATAAATTCACCCCTCCACTTT. V usage is TRBV7-8 and J usage is TRBJ1-6; D ambiguous. This CDR3 spans 13 amino acids. From germline, CDR1 is SGHVS and CDR2 FQNEAQ. V was shortened by 5 bases and J by 7 bases, with 9 bases between the two germline ends.

This clone was counted only a few times. This sequence joins TRBV28 and TRBJ1-2; D ambiguous. The germline V gene has CDR1 MDHEN and CDR2 SYDVKM. The CDR3 totals 12 residues. Trimming removed 2 bases from V and 6 bases from J, with 7 bases in between. CDR3 residues: CASSLGENGYTF. CDR3 DNA: TGTGCCAGCAGTTTAGGGGAAAATGGCTACACCTTC.

The genes are TRBV7-8 and TRBJ2-7; D remains ambiguous. V was cut by 5 bases and J by 4 bases, with 9 bases left in between. The CDR3 has 12 amino acids. The germline V gene has CDR1 SGHVS and CDR2 FQNEAQ. Written as DNA, the CDR3 is TGTGCCAGCAGCAGGGAACATTACGAGCAGTACTTC. Protein: CASSREHYEQYF.

The rearrangement uses TRBV9 and TRBJ1-4, with TRBD1 as a possible D gene (5 bases). The CDR3 is 19 amino acids. V lost 3 bases to trimming and J lost 5 bases, with 26 bases between them. Looked up from germline, CDR1 is SGDLS and CDR2 is YYNGEE. In DNA form, the CDR3 reads TGTGCCAGCAGCGGGGGTCCTTTGAGGTCGGACACTTGGAATGAAAAACTGTTTTTT. Its protein product is CASSGGPLRSDTWNEKLFF.

V is TRBV4-1 and J is TRBJ2-1; possible D gene TRBD2, 5 bases. The CDR3 covers 15 residues. Trimming stripped 2 bases from V and 7 bases from J, with 15 bases between. CDR1 and CDR2 (germline): MGHRA, YSYEKL. The CDR3 here is CASSQKHTSDNEQFF. For the CDR3, the DNA is TGCGCCAGCAGCCAAAAACATACTAGTGATAATGAGCAGTTCTTC.

The CDR3 reads CASRPQGTGNEQFF. CDR3 bases: TGTGCCAGCAGACCTCAAGGAACCGGCAATGAGCAGTTCTTC. This chain uses TRBV2 with TRBJ2-1; unclear D gene. CDR3 length: 14 amino acids. Germline V gene data show CDR1 as SNHLY and CDR2 as FYNNEI. The V end lost 6 bases, the J end lost 6 bases, and 15 bases lay between the germline ends.

The CDR3 DNA reads TGTGCCAGCAGCCAAGATGGTCGGCCTAGCGGTTATTCCTACAATGAGCAGTTCTTC. Its translation: CASSQDGRPSGYSYNEQFF. This chain connects TRBV4-2 to TRBJ2-1; 7 bases line up with TRBD2. V was pared by 0 bases and J by 1 base, with 12 bases of the junction left unmatched. Per the germline V gene, CDR1 is LGHNA and CDR2 is YNFKEQ. The CDR3 spans 19 residues.

This sequence joins TRBV4-1 and TRBJ2-1; D gene uncertain. Germline V CDR1 and CDR2: MGHRA, YSYEKL. The ends were cut back, 0 bases at V and 9 bases at J, with 24 bases in the middle. This CDR3 is built from 18 residues. Written as DNA, the CDR3 is TGCGCCAGCAGCCAAGATTCGATAGCCCGCTTGACCTGGGGTGAGCAGTTCTTC. Translation: CASSQDSIARLTWGEQFF.

The V gene is TRBV6-5, the J gene TRBJ2-1; TRBD1 matches at 10 bases. CDR3 length: 15 amino acids. Germline V gene sequence: CDR1 MNHEY, CDR2 SVGAGI. V lost 2 bases, J lost 6 bases, and 4 bases stayed unmatched. The chain's CDR3 is CASSYIGTGVNEQFF. The CDR3 DNA sequence: TGTGCCAGCAGTTACATTGGGACAGGGGTCAATGAGCAGTTCTTC.

J is TRBJ1-4 and V is TRBV28; D might be TRBD1 (5 bases). From germline, CDR1 is MDHEN and CDR2 SYDVKM. The CDR3 extends over 13 amino acids. Trimming cost V 2 bases and J 12 bases, with 13 bases left between them. This CDR3 reads CASSLIPGTELFF. CDR3 DNA: TGTGCCAGCAGTTTAATTCCGGGGACGGAACTGTTTTTT.

The chain links TRBV28 to TRBJ1-1; D is uncertain. The germline V gene encodes CDR1 MDHEN and CDR2 SYDVKM. The CDR3 consists of 14 residues. Trimming removed 3 bases at V and 1 base at J, with 9 bases between. The CDR3 region is CASSFPRANTEAFF. The CDR3 nucleotides are TGTGCCAGCAGTTTCCCGAGAGCGAACACTGAAGCTTTCTTT.

The chain uses TRBV28 and TRBJ2-7; D unclear. Germline V lookup: CDR1 MDHEN, CDR2 SYDVKM. Trimming removed 8 bases from V and 6 bases from J, with 14 bases in between. There are 12 residues in the CDR3. The CDR3: CASGYLVREQYF. The DNA of the CDR3 is TGTGCCAGCGGTTATTTGGTCCGCGAGCAGTACTTC.

The genes are TRBV19 and TRBJ2-1; TRBD1 agrees at 7 bases. Germline CDR1 reads LNHDA; CDR2 reads SQIVND (reference sequence). V was pared by 3 bases and J by 3 bases, with 8 bases of the junction left unmatched. The CDR3 runs to 16 residues. CDR3 sequence reads: CASSISGTANYNEQFF. The CDR3 nucleotides are TGTGCCAGTAGTATTTCTGGGACAGCCAACTACAATGAGCAGTTCTTC.

The gene calls are TRBV7-8 and TRBJ2-7; no clear D. The CDR3 has 12 amino acids. V was clipped by 1 base and J by 1 base, with 2 bases between them. Germline-derived CDR1 and CDR2 are SGHVS and FQNEAQ. CDR3 in amino acids: CASSLGSYEQYF. DNA for the CDR3: TGTGCCAGCAGCTTAGGGTCCTACGAGCAGTACTTC.

This chain connects TRBV6-2 or TRBV6-3 to TRBJ1-5; 7 bases map to TRBD1. Trimming at V came to 5 bases and at J to 0 bases, leaving 10 bases not matched to a gene. Per germline, CDR1 MNHEY and CDR2 SVGEGT. The CDR3 contains 17 residues. The CDR3 protein is CASSPWTGQHSNQPQHF. The CDR3 DNA reads TGTGCCAGCAGTCCATGGACAGGACAGCATAGCAATCAGCCCCAGCATTTT.

This chain uses TRBV7-6 with TRBJ1-1, with D perhaps matching TRBD1 (5 bases). The CDR3 totals 15 residues. V was trimmed by 1 base and J by 1 base, leaving 10 bases between them. The germline V gene encodes CDR1 SGHVS and CDR2 FNYEAQ. This chain's CDR3 is CASSLVAGQNTEAFF. The CDR3 nucleotides read TGTGCCAGCAGCTTAGTGGCAGGGCAGAACACTGAAGCTTTCTTT.

The chain combines TRBV6-5 with TRBJ2-2, with D hard to call. The ends were cut back, 7 bases at V and 0 bases at J, with 6 bases in the middle. CDR3 size: 13 residues. CDR1 is MNHEY and CDR2 is SVGAGI in the germline V gene. The CDR3 sequence: CASKTANTGELFF. The CDR3 DNA follows: TGTGCCAGCAAAACGGCGAACACCGGGGAGCTGTTTTTT.